This is a list of T cell receptor beta chains from one sample in a study of blood T cell repertoires in COVID-19. Assay used: immunoSEQ multiplex PCR; TCRdb lists only in-frame clones, some missing. The repertoire holds about 420,000 clones, with roughly 90% as singletons. The source material was peripheral blood. The receptors here all came from a man younger than 35 with COVID-19, enrolled during active disease. Both conserved end residues are part of each CDR3. D genes are given only for firm matches. Clone size is stated in some rows and not others, as once, few, many or a class when expanded.

j_call v_call d_call clone_size cdr3_aa cdr3_nt
TRBJ2-3 TRBV19 . once CASSISAADTQYF TGTGCCAGTAGTATATCGGCGGCAGATACGCAGTATTTT
TRBJ1-2 TRBV2 . . CASSDIRVGNGYTF TGTGCCAGCAGTGATATCAGGGTCGGAAACGGCTACACCTTC
TRBJ2-3 TRBV5-1 . . CASSSSNRVGTQYF TGCGCCAGCAGCTCCTCAAACAGGGTCGGTACGCAGTATTTT
TRBJ2-7 TRBV5-1 . . CASSSGQNSYEQYF TGCGCCAGCAGCTCAGGACAGAATTCCTACGAGCAGTACTTC
TRBJ2-1 TRBV11-2 . . CASSLGGAGFYNEQFF TGTGCCAGCAGCTTAGGCGGGGCAGGATTCTACAATGAGCAGTTCTTC
TRBJ2-7 TRBV6-5 . . CASSRHTAYEQYF TGTGCCAGCAGTCGACACACAGCCTACGAGCAGTACTTC
TRBJ1-2 TRBV6-5 . . CASSIRFENYGYTF TGTGCCAGCAGCATCAGGTTTGAGAACTATGGCTACACCTTC
TRBJ2-5 TRBV24-1 TRBD2 . CATSDPGGENQTQYF TGTGCCACCAGTGACCCGGGGGGGGAAAATCAGACCCAGTACTTC
TRBJ2-3 TRBV10-3 TRBD2 . CAISEGTSGSYTQYF TGTGCCATCAGTGAAGGGACTAGCGGGAGTTATACGCAGTATTTT
TRBJ2-2 TRBV5-1 . . CASSLPEFPINTGELFF TGCGCCAGCAGCTTGCCGGAGTTCCCGATAAACACCGGGGAGCTGTTTTTT
TRBJ1-1 TRBV30 . . CAWSVLDGGTEAFF TGTGCCTGGAGTGTACTAGACGGGGGCACTGAAGCTTTCTTT
TRBJ2-2 TRBV5-1 TRBD1 . CASSHGPDRGHAGELFF TGCGCCAGCAGCCACGGACCGGACAGGGGGCATGCCGGGGAGCTGTTTTTT
TRBJ2-3 TRBV9 TRBD1 . CASSVGLVGQGTDTQYF TGTGCCAGCAGCGTGGGTCTAGTGGGACAGGGCACAGATACGCAGTATTTT
TRBJ1-3 TRBV6-5 TRBD1 . CAIATDRGGNTIYF TGTGCCATCGCCACGGACAGGGGAGGCAACACCATATATTTT
TRBJ2-1 TRBV20-1 . . CSASPFEQFF TGCAGTGCTAGCCCATTTGAGCAGTTCTTC
TRBJ2-5 TRBV18 TRBD2 . CASSSGGLVAETQYF TGTGCCAGCTCATCCGGGGGACTAGTCGCAGAGACCCAGTACTTC
TRBJ2-7 TRBV29-1 . . CSVRDIYEQYF TGCAGCGTCCGTGACATCTACGAGCAGTACTTC
TRBJ1-2 TRBV18 TRBD1 . CASSAGTGKAANYGYTF TGTGCCAGCTCGGCCGGGACAGGGAAGGCCGCTAACTATGGCTACACCTTC
TRBJ2-5 TRBV5-4 TRBD2 . CASSSKGTSGRMQETQYF TGTGCCAGCAGCTCAAAAGGGACTAGCGGGAGAATGCAAGAGACCCAGTACTTC
TRBJ2-1 TRBV5-1 TRBD1 few CASSLTGDPSDEQFF TGCGCCAGCAGCTTGACAGGGGACCCTTCGGATGAGCAGTTCTTC
TRBJ1-1 TRBV30 . few CAWSPDREAFF TGTGCCTGGAGCCCCGACAGGGAAGCTTTCTTT
TRBJ2-1 TRBV5-5 . . CASLLSVAGHNEQFF TGTGCCAGCCTATTATCGGTTGCGGGCCACAATGAGCAGTTCTTC
TRBJ1-4 TRBV29-1 TRBD1 . CSVRTGTEKLFF TGCAGCGTTCGGACAGGGACTGAAAAACTGTTTTTT
TRBJ2-7 TRBV30 TRBD2 once CAWSGGLAGTYEQYF TGTGCCTGGAGCGGAGGACTAGCGGGGACCTACGAGCAGTACTTC
TRBJ1-5 TRBV5-8 . . CASSLDRDQPQHF TGTGCCAGCAGCTTGGACAGAGATCAGCCCCAGCATTTT
TRBJ1-6 TRBV6-5 . . CASSWDTSSPLHF TGTGCCAGCAGTTGGGACACCTCTTCACCCCTCCACTTT
TRBJ1-2 TRBV28 . . CASSSPAGTNYGYTF TGTGCCAGCAGTTCCCCCGCGGGGACTAACTATGGCTACACCTTC
TRBJ1-5 TRBV2 . . CASTAGLRQPQHF TGTGCCAGCACTGCAGGGTTGCGTCAGCCCCAGCATTTT
TRBJ2-3 TRBV30 . . CAWSGRDTQYF TGTGCCTGGAGTGGGAGAGATACGCAGTATTTT
TRBJ1-4 TRBV5-5 TRBD1 . CASSSEGRGPHSGKLFF TGTGCCAGCAGCTCGGAGGGCAGGGGGCCGCATTCAGGAAAACTGTTTTTT
TRBJ1-4 TRBV2 TRBD1 . CASNKQGTNEKLFF TGTGCCAGCAACAAACAGGGGACTAATGAAAAACTGTTTTTT
TRBJ1-1 TRBV29-1 . . CSVQTERFEAFF TGCAGCGTTCAAACGGAGAGGTTTGAAGCTTTCTTT
TRBJ1-2 TRBV5-1 TRBD1 . CASSLALDRESTF TGCGCCAGCAGCTTGGCCTTAGACAGGGAATCCACCTTC
TRBJ2-1 TRBV5-1 TRBD1 . CASSLAGQGNEQFF TGCGCCAGCAGCTTGGCCGGACAGGGCAATGAGCAGTTCTTC
TRBJ2-1 TRBV18 TRBD2 . CASSQLAGGTSYNEQFF TGTGCCAGCTCACAATTAGCGGGGGGGACCTCCTACAATGAGCAGTTCTTC
TRBJ1-1 TRBV11-2 . . CASSLTPTEAFF TGTGCCAGCAGCTTAACTCCCACTGAAGCTTTCTTT
TRBJ1-5 TRBV27 . . CASSSDSYQPQHF TGTGCCAGCAGTTCCGACAGCTATCAGCCCCAGCATTTT
TRBJ2-5 TRBV12-3/TRBV12-4 TRBD1 . CASSYTRGTANF TGTGCCAGCAGTTACACGCGAGGGACAGCCAACTTC
TRBJ2-1 TRBV6-5 . once CASSRSGLGDEQFF TGTGCCAGCAGCCGCAGCGGCCTTGGGGATGAGCAGTTCTTC
TRBJ2-7 TRBV7-9 . once CASSYGPGDGVQYF TGTGCCAGCAGCTACGGACCGGGGGATGGGGTGCAGTACTTC
TRBJ1-1 TRBV10-1 . once CASSAILNTEAFF TGCGCCAGCAGTGCCATCCTGAACACTGAAGCTTTCTTT
TRBJ1-6 TRBV7-8 TRBD1 . CASSSGTGSLALHF TGTGCCAGCAGCTCCGGGACAGGGTCTTTGGCCCTCCACTTT
TRBJ2-3 TRBV9 . . CASSVSADTQYF TGTGCCAGCAGCGTTAGCGCAGATACGCAGTATTTT
TRBJ1-2 TRBV4-2 . . CASSQTGRDGANYGYTF TGTGCCAGCAGCCAGACTGGGCGGGACGGTGCTAACTATGGCTACACCTTC
TRBJ2-1 TRBV19 TRBD1 . CASSTGTGGRNEQFF TGTGCCAGTAGTACCGGGACAGGGGGCCGAAATGAGCAGTTCTTC
TRBJ2-7 TRBV30 TRBD1 once CAWGQGEKLSGDEQYF TGTGCCTGGGGACAGGGGGAGAAACTCTCGGGCGACGAGCAGTACTTC
TRBJ2-5 TRBV7-9 TRBD1 few CASSPPPGTAQETQYF TGTGCCAGCAGCCCCCCGCCCGGGACAGCCCAAGAGACCCAGTACTTC
TRBJ2-1 TRBV10-3 . . CAISEVGGVPPYNEQFF TGTGCCATCAGTGAGGTCGGGGGAGTCCCTCCCTACAATGAGCAGTTCTTC
TRBJ2-6 TRBV5-4 TRBD1 . CASSPGTVGANVLTF TGTGCCAGCAGCCCGGGGACAGTTGGGGCCAACGTCCTGACTTTC
TRBJ1-1 TRBV7-9 . . CASSLDREAFF TGTGCCAGCAGCCTAGACAGGGAAGCTTTCTTT
TRBJ2-1 TRBV3-1/TRBV3-2 TRBD1 . CASSPTGQNNEQFF TGTGCCAGCAGCCCGACGGGACAGAACAATGAGCAGTTCTTC
TRBJ2-1 TRBV28 TRBD2 . CASSSPIAGGPDEQFF TGTGCCAGCAGTTCCCCTATAGCGGGAGGGCCGGATGAGCAGTTCTTC
TRBJ2-7 TRBV5-5 . . CASSFRTGGAPGEQYF TGTGCCAGCAGCTTCCGGACCGGAGGAGCGCCGGGGGAGCAGTACTTC